What follows are 21 T cell receptor beta chains derived from one specimen sequenced in a study of shared clonotypes between healthy human individuals. Data came from immunoSEQ multiplex PCR; TCRdb stores just in-frame clones and leaves some out. The sample records millions of clones, over 85% being singletons. Naive CD8 isolation took CD45RO-negative cells positively selected for CCR7 and excluded terminally differentiated effector memory CD45RA+ cells. Sequencing was performed on naive CD8+ T cells sorted from blood. Receptors originate from a young man in good health.

The CDR3 loop is CASSQAGGEEKLFF. The DNA for the CDR3 is TGCGCCAGCAGCCAAGCGGGGGGCGAGGAAAAACTGTTTTTT. The chain links TRBV4-3 to TRBJ1-4; possibly TRBD1 for D (6 bases). The germline V gene encodes CDR1 LGHNA and CDR2 YSLEER. Between the trimmed V and J ends, which lost 1 base and 8 bases, there was a span of 11 bases. This CDR3 is 14 amino acids long.

The chain joins TRBV6-6 to TRBJ2-7, with D tentatively TRBD2 (6 bases). Germline V gives CDR1 MNHNY, CDR2 SVGAGI (reference sequence). V shed 2 bases and J shed 4 bases, with 12 bases lying between them. The CDR3 runs 14 residues. The CDR3 bases are TGTGCCAGCAGTTACGGGGGGACCGGGTACGAGCAGTACTTC. Protein sequence: CASSYGGTGYEQYF.

CDR3 nucleotides: TGTGCCAGCAGCTTAGCCCAGCGTCGGACCGGGGAGCTGTTTTTT. It specifies CASSLAQRRTGELFF. The rearrangement uses TRBV7-6 and TRBJ2-2; D remains unclear. Trimming shortened V by 0 bases and J by 5 bases, and 10 bases separated the two germline ends. The CDR3 has 15 amino acids. CDR1 is SGHVS and CDR2 is FNYEAQ in the germline V gene.

Turning to this clone: Other DNA sequences in this specimen translate into the identical CDR3. This chain connects TRBV7-9 to TRBJ2-1; D uncertain. Germline assignment: CDR1 SEHNR and CDR2 FQNEAQ (reference sequence). The CDR3 covers 11 residues. V lost 5 bases, J lost 9 bases, and 8 bases lay in between. The CDR3 DNA is TGTGCCAGCAGCCCGCCGGGTGAGCAGTTCTTC. Translation gives CASSPPGEQFF.

The V call is TRBV11-2, the J call TRBJ1-1; a possible D gene is TRBD1 (6 bases). Trimming pared 1 base from V and 4 bases from J, leaving 10 bases between. Germline CDR1 SGHAT, CDR2 FQNNGV. This CDR3 spans 14 amino acids. The DNA of the CDR3 is TGTGCCAGCAGCTTAGGGGGGGGGCCCACTGAAGCTTTCTTT. Translation gives CASSLGGGPTEAFF.

This rearrangement joins TRBV2 to TRBJ2-1; unclear D gene. Germline V lookup: CDR1 SNHLY, CDR2 FYNNEI. The CDR3 consists of 12 residues. Trimming shortened V by 2 bases and J by 9 bases, and 8 bases separated the two germline ends. This chain's CDR3 is CASSESDTEQFF. The CDR3 nucleotides are TGTGCCAGCAGTGAATCAGACACTGAGCAGTTCTTC. Looking up the rest from reference TRBV2 and TRBJ2-1 gives the full variable domain: EPEVTQTPSHQVTQMGQEVILRCVPISNHLYFYWYRQILGQKVEFLVSFYNNEISEKSEIFDDQFSVERPDGSNFTLKIRSTKLEDSAMYFCASSESDTEQFFGPGTRLTVL.

The V and J genes are TRBV6-5 and TRBJ2-5; D possibly corresponds to TRBD2 (6 bases). The CDR3 is 14 residues long. The germline V gene encodes CDR1 MNHEY and CDR2 SVGAGI. Trimming left V 2 bases short and J 4 bases short, with 11 bases between. The CDR3 sequence: CASSYGVSGETQYF. CDR3 nucleotide sequence: TGTGCCAGCAGTTACGGTGTTAGCGGAGAGACCCAGTACTTC.

This clone appeared once. The chain joins TRBV7-9 to TRBJ2-2; D possibly corresponds to TRBD2 (5 bases). The germline CDR1 and CDR2 sequences are SEHNR and FQNEAQ (reference sequence). CDR3 length: 15 residues. V lost 5 bases and J 8 bases, leaving 18 bases between the germline ends. This chain's CDR3 is CASSENLRGPGELFF. In nucleotides, the CDR3 is TGTGCCAGCAGCGAGAACCTCCGGGGTCCGGGGGAGCTGTTTTTT.

The count of this clone is one. The rearrangement uses TRBV13 and TRBJ2-2; 7 bases are shared with TRBD1. The CDR3 consists of 14 residues. Trimming took 6 bases from V and 7 from J; bases not matched to a gene: 8. Germline values: CDR1 PRHDT, CDR2 FYEKMQ (reference sequence). CDR3 DNA: TGTGCCAGCAGGCAAAACAGGGGCATCGGGGAGCTGTTTTTT. Its translation is CASRQNRGIGELFF.

The chain combines TRBV5-1 with TRBJ2-7; a weak D match, TRBD1 (8 bases). The CDR3 extends over 15 amino acids. Trimming shortened V by 3 bases and J by 4 bases, and 17 bases separated the two germline ends. Germline values: CDR1 SGHRS, CDR2 YFSETQ. For the CDR3, the DNA is TGCGCCAGCAGCTCTGGACAGGGAGGGTTTTACGAGCAGTACTTC. Translation: CASSSGQGGFYEQYF.

As to this clone: The same CDR3 arises from other DNA sequences in this sample as well. The rearrangement links TRBV13 to TRBJ2-1, with D possibly TRBD1 on 6 matching bases. Germline CDR1 PRHDT, CDR2 FYEKMQ (reference sequence). This CDR3 region has 14 residues. Trimming removed 3 bases from V and 2 bases from J, with 8 bases in between. As DNA, the CDR3 is TGTGCCAGCAGCTTTGGGACAACCTACAATGAGCAGTTCTTC. Residues: CASSFGTTYNEQFF.

The V gene is TRBV13, the J gene TRBJ2-3, with a tentative D call TRBD2 (7 bases). Per germline, CDR1 PRHDT and CDR2 FYEKMQ (reference sequence). The V gene lost 7 bases and the J gene lost 2 bases, with 16 bases spanning the gap. The CDR3 has 15 residues. CDR3 nucleotides: TGTGCCAGCAAGGTCTGGGCGGGGGCCACAGATACGCAGTATTTT. It codes for CASKVWAGATDTQYF.

This clone turned up a few times. V is TRBV6-6 and J is TRBJ1-6; perhaps TRBD1 as D (5 bases). CDR1 is MNHNY and CDR2 is SVGAGI in the germline V gene (reference sequence). Trimming stripped 2 bases from V and 6 bases from J, with 11 bases between. The CDR3 runs 15 residues. CDR3: CASSYEQEINSPLHF. CDR3 coding DNA: TGTGCCAGCAGTTACGAACAGGAGATTAATTCACCCCTCCACTTT.

The chain employs TRBV29-1 and TRBJ1-2, with 7 bases aligning to TRBD1. The germline V gene has CDR1 SQVTM and CDR2 ANQGSEA. Germline trimming cut 3 bases from V and 3 bases from J; bases unmatched to any gene: 1. The CDR3 is 12 amino acids. CDR3 residues: CSVDQGDYGYTF. The CDR3 nucleotides read TGCAGCGTTGATCAGGGGGACTATGGCTACACCTTC.

This clone was picked up one time. The V call is TRBV4-1, the J call TRBJ2-7; 10 positions agree with TRBD1. Germline V gene data show CDR1 as MGHRA and CDR2 as YSYEKL. This CDR3 region has 13 residues. Germline trimming cut 5 bases from V and 5 bases from J; bases unmatched to any gene: 3. The CDR3 sequence: CASSMTGGNEQYF. The CDR3 nucleotides read TGCGCCAGCAGCATGACAGGGGGCAACGAGCAGTACTTC.

This rearrangement joins TRBV5-1 to TRBJ1-2; 7 nucleotides agree with TRBD1. Germline CDR1 SGHRS, CDR2 YFSETQ. The CDR3 contains 15 residues. J gave up 5 bases and V 0 bases, and 7 bases lay outside the gene matches. DNA for the CDR3: TGCGCCAGCAGCTTGGGACAGGGAGTTTGGTATGGCTACACCTTC. It translates to CASSLGQGVWYGYTF.

This clone showed up just once. The chain is built from TRBV5-4 and TRBJ2-1; 7 bases align to TRBD2. Germline CDR1 reads SGHNT; CDR2 reads YYREEE (reference sequence). The junction had 7 bases not matched to a gene; V was cut back by 3 bases and J by 1 base. The length of the CDR3 is 16 residues. CDR3 amino acids: CASSSASGGSYNEQFF. For the CDR3, the DNA is TGTGCCAGCAGCTCCGCTAGCGGAGGGTCCTACAATGAGCAGTTCTTC.

The CDR3 is CASSLEGPSYGTEAFF. The CDR3 DNA reads TGTGCCAGCAGCTTGGAAGGGCCCAGCTATGGCACTGAAGCTTTCTTT. The chain combines TRBV5-4 with TRBJ1-1; D remains ambiguous. The germline CDR1 and CDR2 sequences are SGHNT and YYREEE (reference sequence). The ends were cut back, 0 bases at V and 4 bases at J, with 16 bases in the middle. The CDR3 has 16 amino acids.

V is TRBV2 and J is TRBJ2-7, with TRBD2 matching 8 bases. This CDR3 comprises 13 residues. Germline V CDR1 and CDR2: SNHLY, FYNNEI. Trimming at V came to 3 bases and at J to 4 bases, leaving 2 bases not matched to a gene. The CDR3: CASSESGGYEQYF. CDR3 in DNA: TGTGCCAGCAGTGAGTCGGGAGGGTACGAGCAGTACTTC.

In the case of this clone: This sample includes further DNA sequences coding for the same CDR3. The V gene is TRBV7-8, the J gene TRBJ2-7, with 8 bases aligning to TRBD2. Per the germline V gene, CDR1 is SGHVS and CDR2 is FQNEAQ. Germline trimming cut 2 bases from V and 4 bases from J; bases unmatched to any gene: 1. This CDR3 region has 13 residues. In DNA, the CDR3 is TGTGCCAGCAGCTTAACGGGAGGGTACGAGCAGTACTTC. Translation gives CASSLTGGYEQYF.

V and J are TRBV29-1 and TRBJ2-1; no firm D call. Germline loops: CDR1 SQVTM, CDR2 ANQGSEA. The CDR3 contains 11 residues. Trimming shortened V by 5 bases and J by 5 bases, and 7 bases separated the two germline ends. The DNA of the CDR3 is TGCAGCGTTTATGGGGACAATGAGCAGTTCTTC. Translation: CSVYGDNEQFF.